This record covers a single TCR beta chain. The data were obtained in a study of blood T cell repertoires in COVID-19. Study-level background: Samples representing acute and convalescent COVID-19 were sourced from the United States, Italy and Spain. T cells, B-cell-depleted T cells, or PBMCs supplied cDNA or gDNA.

Germline lookup yields CDR1 MNHEY and CDR2 SVGEGT. V was clipped by 5 bases and J by 7 bases; unmatched bases: 5. The CDR3 contains 13 residues. Authors' analysis steps: Amplified reference gene primers provided the basis for estimating nucleated cell counts. Data came from immunoSEQ multiplex PCR; TCRdb stores just in-frame clones and leaves some out. V and J calls and clone size are those listed in that table; D and trimming were worked out from the DNA. This table has over 150,000 clones, about four fifths appearing once. This clonotype was obtained from a woman at least 80 years old with acute or convalescent COVID-19. What was sequenced was peripheral blood. V and J are TRBV6-2 or TRBV6-3 and TRBJ2-1; 7 nucleotides line up with TRBD2. The CDR3 DNA sequence: TGTGCCAGCAGTCCGACTAGCCTGAATGAGCAGTTCTTC. This translates into CASSPTSLNEQFF.